The sequence of this T cell receptor (beta chain) was determined in a study of T cells in Graves' hyperthyroidism and ophthalmopathy. Hyperthyroidism, newly diagnosed and lasting under 2 months, affected patients aged 18 to 65. This clonotype was seen at least ten times. Deletions cut 3 bases from V and 0 bases from J, with 12 bases between. The germline CDR1 and CDR2 sequences are SNHLY and FYNNEI. The CDR3 length is 16 residues. The CDR3 regions of TCR beta were amplified from RNA transcripts. HTBI primers were employed in a first-round RT-PCR of the TCR CDR3. TCRdb reprocessed the multiplex PCR reads with MiXCR, giving one entry per CDR3 protein. The sample lists more than 500,000 distinct CDR3 sequences, 14% occurring once.

The TCR originated in a woman aged 35 to 49 with Graves' hyperthyroidism. The chain carries TRBV2 and TRBJ1-3; the D gene is possibly TRBD1 (5 bases). Sequences were obtained from blood. CDR3 DNA: TGTGCCAGCAGTGAGAGGCAGGGCCACTCTGGAAACACCATATATTTT. Translating it yields CASSERQGHSGNTIYF.